What follows describes a single T cell receptor (beta chain). Antigen unknown. PCR was performed using 60 Vbeta and 13 Jbeta primers. Clones were read by immunoSEQ multiplex PCR, and TCRdb kept only the in-frame ones, dropping some. The profile shows fewer than 150,000 clones, approximately 83% of them singletons. The germline gives CDR1 SGHTS, CDR2 YDEGEE. V lost 2 bases, J lost 0 bases, and 15 bases lay in between. The CDR3 extends over 18 amino acids. This entry belongs to a study of cytomegalovirus exposure and HLA in healthy donors. Study results and limitations: In a later analysis, donors in an Asian-associated ancestry cluster reportedly had fewer N-insertions in productive TCRs than the cohort mean. The study flagged approximately 180 TCR beta chains as cytomegalovirus-associated. A later examination showed that TCR association rates differed by HLA locus, with DRB1 most and HLA-C fewest.

The sequenced material came from PBMCs. The clonotype originates from a man in his forties or fifties in good health and CMV-seropositive. V is TRBV5-8 and J is TRBJ2-6; the D gene is possibly TRBD1 (6 bases). CDR3 nucleotides: TGTGCCAGCAGCTTTTCAGACAGGAGTCGCTCTGGGGCCAACGTCCTGACTTTC. Residues: CASSFSDRSRSGANVLTF. Drawing the rest from reference TRBV5-8 and TRBJ2-6, the complete variable domain is EAGVTQSPTHLIKTRGQQATLRCSPISGHTSVYWYQQALGLGLQFLLWYDEGEERNRGNFPPRFSGRQFPNYSSELNVNALELEDSALYLCASSFSDRSRSGANVLTFGAGSRLTVL.